A single sample is the source of the 21 T cell receptor beta chains below, sequenced in a study of CD8+CD57+ T cells in acquired aplastic anemia. Previously, flow cytometry had revealed CD8+CD57+ cell expansion in the patients chosen for sequencing. The TCR beta profiling, which covered VDJ combination and CDR3 sequence, was carried out using genomic DNA as the template. TCRdb re-called the reads with MiXCR, one entry per CDR3 protein. The sample records 150,000 to 200,000 distinct CDR3 sequences, under 50% being singletons. The sequenced material came from sorted CD4+, CD8+, or CD8+CD57+ T cells (not recorded which) from PBMCs. The receptors originated from a human donor with aplastic anemia.

This clonotype was observed once. V and J are TRBV12-3 or TRBV12-4 and TRBJ2-7, with D perhaps matching TRBD1 (8 bases). Trimming left V 5 bases short and J 6 bases short, with 17 bases between. This CDR3 has 14 amino acids. CDR3: CASSPGQGGLEQYF. As DNA, the CDR3 is TGTGCCAGCAGTCCCGGACAGGGAGGGCTCGAGCAGTACTTC.

The chain employs TRBV7-2 and TRBJ2-7; D is unclear. The CDR3 runs to 13 residues. Germline V gene sequence: CDR1 SGHTA, CDR2 FQGNSA. The V end lost 5 bases, the J end lost 5 bases, and 13 bases lay between the germline ends. CDR3 sequence: CASSPTVWDEQYF. The CDR3 DNA reads TGTGCCAGCAGCCCGACGGTTTGGGACGAGCAGTACTTC.

This chain links TRBV20-1 with TRBJ1-1; D is possibly TRBD1 (6 bases). The germline gives CDR1 DFQATT, CDR2 SNEGSKA (reference sequence). The CDR3 covers 14 residues. V lost 5 bases and J lost 3, with 16 bases in between. This CDR3 is CSAPLEGGHTEAFF. As DNA, the CDR3 is TGCAGTGCTCCCTTGGAGGGGGGGCACACTGAAGCTTTCTTT.

The V call is TRBV5-4, the J call TRBJ2-7, with TRBD2 identical over 10 bases. The CDR3 is 15 residues long. V lost 4 bases, J lost 2 bases, and 6 bases stayed unmatched. Germline-derived CDR1 and CDR2 are SGHNT and YYREEE (reference sequence). The CDR3 sequence is CASSDRLAGTYEQYF. The DNA of the CDR3 is TGTGCCAGCAGCGACCGACTAGCGGGCACCTACGAGCAGTACTTC.

The chain links TRBV29-1 to TRBJ1-2; 8 nucleotides align to TRBD1. With V trimmed by 4 bases and J by 7 bases, 11 bases remained unmatched. Per germline, CDR1 SQVTM and CDR2 ANQGSEA. The CDR3 is 14 amino acids. The DNA for the CDR3 is TGCAGCGTTGGCCGGACAGGGACTCTCTCTGGCTACACCTTC. This codes for CSVGRTGTLSGYTF.

V is TRBV29-1 and J is TRBJ2-1; D is uncertain. The CDR3 contains 14 residues. CDR1 and CDR2 from the germline V gene are SQVTM and ANQGSEA. V was cut by 8 bases and J by 0 bases, with 14 bases left in between. The CDR3 loop is CSSGSLRSYNEQFF. The CDR3 DNA sequence: TGCAGCAGTGGATCCTTACGCTCCTACAATGAGCAGTTCTTC.

The rearrangement joins TRBV20-1 to TRBJ2-7; D remains unclear. V lost 4 bases and J lost 1, with 14 bases in between. The germline V gene encodes CDR1 DFQATT and CDR2 SNEGSKA (reference sequence). The CDR3 length is 14 residues. The CDR3 sequence is CSAKDILKSYEQYF. For the CDR3, the DNA is TGCAGTGCTAAAGACATACTGAAGTCCTACGAGCAGTACTTC.

The chain links TRBV29-1 to TRBJ2-5, with TRBD2 identical over 12 bases. With V trimmed by 6 bases and J by 4 bases, 9 bases remained unmatched. The germline gives CDR1 SQVTM, CDR2 ANQGSEA. The CDR3 length is 15 residues. The CDR3 region is CSVHLTSGGPETQYF. The CDR3 DNA follows: TGCAGCGTCCACCTGACTAGCGGGGGCCCAGAGACCCAGTACTTC.

This chain connects TRBV12-3 or TRBV12-4 to TRBJ2-7; 12 nucleotides match TRBD1. V trimming: 5 bases; J trimming: 6 bases; junction bases outside the gene matches: 5. The CDR3 contains 14 residues. DNA of the CDR3: TGTGCCAGCAGTCGGGGGACAGGGGGCTCCGAGCAGTACTTC. As protein: CASSRGTGGSEQYF.

The genes are TRBV25-1 and TRBJ1-1; D is perhaps TRBD1 (6 bases). This CDR3 comprises 16 residues. Germline V gene sequence: CDR1 MGHDK, CDR2 SYGVNS. V gave up 3 bases and J gave up 5 bases, with 19 bases separating them. The CDR3 protein is CASSDPSSGADTEAFF. CDR3 DNA sequence: TGTGCCAGCAGTGACCCCTCGTCGGGGGCGGATACTGAAGCTTTCTTT.

The sample holds many counts of this clonotype. The chain recombines TRBV4-1 with TRBJ2-1; 7 positions match TRBD2. The CDR3 is made up of 19 amino acids. Germline V lookup: CDR1 MGHRA, CDR2 YSYEKL. Unmatched junction bases numbered 17, after V lost 4 bases and J lost 2 bases. CDR3 loop: CASSPSGLLAGLTYNEQFF. In nucleotides, the CDR3 is TGCGCCAGCAGCCCATCCGGACTATTAGCGGGCCTTACCTACAATGAGCAGTTCTTC.

The chain joins TRBV2 to TRBJ1-1, with TRBD1 matching 8 bases. Trimming removed 6 bases from V and 5 bases from J; junction bases left unmatched: 5. The CDR3 totals 13 residues. Germline V gene data show CDR1 as SNHLY and CDR2 as FYNNEI. The DNA of the CDR3 is TGTGCCAGCAGGGTTACAGGGGGGACTGAAGCTTTCTTT. Its protein is CASRVTGGTEAFF.

This clonotype was seen ten or more times. The rearrangement uses TRBV6-1 and TRBJ1-5, with D possibly matching TRBD1 (5 bases). Trimming shortened V by 7 bases and J by 0 bases, and 7 bases separated the two germline ends. Looked up from germline, CDR1 is MNHNS and CDR2 is SASEGT. This CDR3 comprises 13 residues. Here the CDR3 reads CASKGNSNQPQHF. For the CDR3, the DNA is TGTGCCAGCAAGGGGAATAGCAATCAGCCCCAGCATTTT.

The rearrangement joins TRBV24-1 to TRBJ2-2, with D unclear. The CDR3 is 14 amino acids. CDR1 is KGHDR and CDR2 is SFDVKD in the germline V gene. V shed 12 bases and J shed 5 bases, with 18 bases lying between them. The CDR3 is CALRLCWRTGELFF. CDR3 sequence (DNA): TGTGCCCTCCGACTCTGCTGGAGAACCGGGGAGCTGTTTTTT.

This clonotype has at least ten counts. The chain has TRBV5-1 and TRBJ2-3; D may match TRBD1 or TRBD2 (5 bases each). Germline V CDR1 and CDR2: SGHRS, YFSETQ. V was cut by 3 bases and J by 2 bases, with 13 bases left in between. CDR3 length equals 15 residues. CDR3 sequence (DNA): TGCGCCAGCAGCTGGCTTGGGGGAACCACAGATACGCAGTATTTT. Amino acid sequence: CASSWLGGTTDTQYF.

Turning to this clonotype: One junction end does not reproduce the germline sequence, and a read error may be involved. The chain joins TRBV5-4 to TRBJ2-7; D is ambiguous. The CDR3 has 13 amino acids. Germline assignment: CDR1 SGHNT and CDR2 YYREEE (reference sequence). The DNA of the CDR3 is TGTGCCAGCAGCTTGGGAAGGCAGTACGAGCGGTACTTC. Protein sequence: CASSLGRQYERYF.

This clonotype was recorded a few times. The rearrangement joins TRBV7-6 to TRBJ2-5; D may be TRBD2 (5 bases). Germline-derived CDR1 and CDR2 are SGHVS and FNYEAQ. V was cut by 4 bases and J by 5 bases, with 17 bases left in between. This CDR3 comprises 15 residues. The CDR3 region is CASSSSGPERETQYF. The CDR3 coding sequence is TGTGCCAGCAGCTCCTCTGGCCCGGAGCGGGAGACCCAGTACTTC.

This clonotype was observed a handful of times. The genes are TRBV24-1 and TRBJ2-2; D tentatively reads TRBD1 or TRBD2 (6 bases each). CDR1 KGHDR and CDR2 SFDVKD come from the germline V gene. V was cut by 5 bases and J by 6 bases, with 12 bases left in between. This CDR3 is built from 14 residues. The DNA for the CDR3 is TGTGCCACCAGTGTACAGGGACTGGCCGGGGAGCTGTTTTTT. Its protein product is CATSVQGLAGELFF.

The V and J genes are TRBV5-1 and TRBJ1-6, with D uncertain. Germline V lookup: CDR1 SGHRS, CDR2 YFSETQ. Trimming stripped 0 bases from V and 10 bases from J, with 14 bases between. The CDR3 is made up of 15 amino acids. CDR3 in amino acids: CASSLAGSRYSPLHF. DNA of the CDR3: TGCGCCAGCAGCTTGGCCGGTAGTCGGTACTCACCCCTCCACTTT.

The rearrangement uses TRBV7-7 and TRBJ2-3, with TRBD2 matching 11 bases. J was trimmed by 4 bases and V by 2 bases; bases with no gene match: 2. The germline V gene has CDR1 SSHAT and CDR2 FNYEAQ (reference sequence). This CDR3 contains 15 residues. In DNA, the CDR3 is TGTGCCAGCAGCTTATTAGCGGGAGGGGCAGATACGCAGTATTTT. The encoded protein is CASSLLAGGADTQYF.

The chain is built from TRBV19 and TRBJ2-3; 9 bases agree with TRBD2. The CDR3 sequence is 17 residues long. Germline V gene data show CDR1 as LNHDA and CDR2 as SQIVND (reference sequence). Unmatched junction bases numbered 14, after V lost 10 bases and J lost 0 bases. The CDR3 region is CATHKSGLAISTDTQYF. DNA for the CDR3: TGTGCCACCCACAAATCCGGACTAGCGATTAGCACAGATACGCAGTATTTT.